The 13 T cell receptor beta chains reported below all come from one sample, sequenced in a study of naive and memory T cell subsets. Whole-study results and caveats: A few larger clonotypes appeared in naive repertoires, especially CD8, possibly memory cells re-expressing CD45RA.

Both TRBC1 and TRBC2 were covered by a beta constant-region primer of two equimolar oligonucleotides. Nested alpha and beta constant-region primers with the SP2 primer drove four PCR rounds on ligated cDNA. TCRdb processed the UMI-ligation and nested PCR reads anew with MiXCR; each CDR3 protein has one entry. This sample has 140,000 to 150,000 distinct CDR3 sequences, with over 20% found just once. Antigens of these TCRs are unknown. Material for sequencing was naive CD4+ T cells from blood. These receptors originate from a human donor in good health.

The chain has TRBV11-3 and TRBJ2-3, with 9 bases fitting TRBD2. Germline V gene data show CDR1 as SGHNT and CDR2 as YENEEA. This CDR3 region has 14 residues. Germline trimming cut 6 bases from V and 5 bases from J; bases unmatched to any gene: 6. CDR3 DNA sequence: TGTGCCAGCAGTCTTAGCGGGAGAATAGATACGCAGTATTTT. As protein: CASSLSGRIDTQYF. The variable domain in full, with the rest retrieved from reference TRBV11-3 and TRBJ2-3, is EAGVVQSPRYKIIEKKQPVAFWCNPISGHNTLYWYLQNLGQGPELLIRYENEEAVDDSQLPKDRFSAERLKGVDSTLKIQPAELGDSAVYLCASSLSGRIDTQYFGPGTRLTVL.

The CDR3 loop is CSASGLAGFADTQYF. The CDR3 bases are TGCAGTGCTAGCGGACTAGCGGGATTTGCAGATACGCAGTATTTT. The chain combines TRBV20-1 with TRBJ2-3, with 12 bases lining up with TRBD2. Germline-derived CDR1 and CDR2 are DFQATT and SNEGSKA (reference sequence). The CDR3 has 15 amino acids. Trimming took 3 bases from V and 4 from J; bases not matched to a gene: 5.

This clonotype was seen only a few times. The chain links TRBV12-3 or TRBV12-4 to TRBJ2-1; a possible D gene is TRBD2 (5 bases). The V end was cut by 5 bases, the J end by 0 bases, with 14 bases between. The CDR3 consists of 16 residues. The CDR3 bases are TGTGCCAGCAGTCCCCTAAGGAGGCCCTCCTACAATGAGCAGTTCTTC. Encoded protein: CASSPLRRPSYNEQFF.

This chain uses TRBV28 with TRBJ1-1, with D perhaps matching TRBD1 (6 bases). Per germline, CDR1 MDHEN and CDR2 SYDVKM. V lost 2 bases to trimming and J lost 7 bases, with 11 bases between them. This CDR3 has 13 residues. For the CDR3, the DNA is TGTGCCAGCAGTTTACAGGGGATTAGTGAAGCTTTCTTT. Translating it yields CASSLQGISEAFF.

The chain combines TRBV29-1 with TRBJ2-4, with TRBD2 as a possible D gene (5 bases). Trimming removed 1 base from V and 1 base from J, with 14 bases in between. Germline assignment: CDR1 SQVTM and CDR2 ANQGSEA. The CDR3 consists of 16 residues. The CDR3 region is CSVEAGSPQAKNIQYF. The CDR3 coding sequence is TGCAGCGTTGAAGCGGGATCGCCCCAGGCCAAAAACATTCAGTACTTC.

The rearrangement links TRBV28 to TRBJ1-2, with D possibly matching TRBD1 (5 bases). The CDR3 loop spans 13 amino acids. Trimming removed 2 bases at V and 14 bases at J, with 18 bases between. Germline CDR1 is MDHEN and CDR2 is SYDVKM. The CDR3 sequence is CASSLIDGLGVTF. The CDR3 region has the DNA TGTGCCAGCAGTTTAATCGACGGCCTAGGGGTGACCTTC.

The chain links TRBV6-2 or TRBV6-3 to TRBJ1-1; 7 bases fit TRBD1. The length of the CDR3 is 14 residues. The germline CDR1 and CDR2 sequences are MNHEY and SVGEGT. J was trimmed by 5 bases and V by 6 bases; bases with no gene match: 9. The CDR3 sequence: CASSFRQGGTEAFF. As DNA, the CDR3 is TGTGCCAGCAGCTTCCGACAGGGAGGAACTGAAGCTTTCTTT.

This clonotype appeared a few times. The rearrangement joins TRBV7-2 to TRBJ1-1, with D perhaps matching TRBD1 (6 bases). Per germline, CDR1 SGHTA and CDR2 FQGNSA. This CDR3 contains 17 residues. V was cut by 5 bases and J by 1 base, with 20 bases left in between. CDR3 loop: CASSPSMNRAPNTEAFF. The CDR3 DNA sequence: TGTGCCAGCAGCCCCTCAATGAACAGGGCCCCGAACACTGAAGCTTTCTTT.

The J gene is TRBJ1-1, the V gene TRBV12-3 or TRBV12-4; D perhaps matches TRBD1 (6 bases). Deletions cut 7 bases from V and 0 bases from J, with 9 bases between. The CDR3 runs 13 residues. Written as DNA, the CDR3 is TGTGCCAGCACGGGGGACATGAACACTGAAGCTTTCTTT. Translated, it gives CASTGDMNTEAFF.

The chain couples TRBV5-1 to TRBJ2-3, with 7 bases lining up with TRBD2. Germline V gene lookup returns CDR1 SGHRS and CDR2 YFSETQ. The length of the CDR3 is 16 residues. The V segment lost 0 bases and the J segment 6 bases; nucleotides outside the gene matches: 10. The CDR3 region has the DNA TGCGCCAGCAGCTTGGGCGGCGGGAGAGGAGGCGATACGCAGTATTTT. As protein: CASSLGGGRGGDTQYF.

This clonotype was counted at least ten times. The J gene is TRBJ2-3, the V gene TRBV5-1; D not certain. Germline V gene data show CDR1 as SGHRS and CDR2 as YFSETQ. This CDR3 has 12 amino acids. Trimming left V 4 bases short and J 4 bases short, with 7 bases between. In DNA form, the CDR3 reads TGCGCCAGCAGCCTACTATCAGATACGCAGTATTTT. This codes for CASSLLSDTQYF.

V gene TRBV28 combines with J gene TRBJ2-7, with 10 positions matching TRBD2. CDR3 length: 17 amino acids. The V segment lost 4 bases and the J segment 3 bases; nucleotides outside the gene matches: 12. Germline assignment: CDR1 MDHEN and CDR2 SYDVKM. The DNA of the CDR3 is TGTGCCAGCAGTTCCGCCGAACTAGCGGGATCCCTCTACGAGCAGTACTTC. This translates into CASSSAELAGSLYEQYF.

There are a few counts of this clonotype. The chain uses TRBV11-3 and TRBJ2-1, with 8 bases matching TRBD2. The germline CDR1 and CDR2 sequences are SGHNT and YENEEA. The V gene end was trimmed by 1 base and the J gene end by 2 bases; junction bases not matched to a gene: 1. The CDR3 has 15 amino acids. The CDR3 DNA reads as TGTGCCAGCAGCTTAGGTAGCGGGGCCTACAATGAGCAGTTCTTC. Translating it yields CASSLGSGAYNEQFF.